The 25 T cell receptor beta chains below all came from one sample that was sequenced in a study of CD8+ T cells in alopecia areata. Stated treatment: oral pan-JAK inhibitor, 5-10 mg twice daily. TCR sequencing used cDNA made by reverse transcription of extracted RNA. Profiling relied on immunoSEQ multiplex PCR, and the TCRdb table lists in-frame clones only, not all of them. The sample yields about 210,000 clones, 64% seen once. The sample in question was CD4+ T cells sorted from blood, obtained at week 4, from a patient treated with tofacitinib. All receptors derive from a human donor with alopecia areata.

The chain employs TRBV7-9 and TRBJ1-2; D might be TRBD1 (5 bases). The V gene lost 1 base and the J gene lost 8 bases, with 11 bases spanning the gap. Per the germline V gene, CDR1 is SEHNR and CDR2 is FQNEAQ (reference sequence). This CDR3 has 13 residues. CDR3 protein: CASSLDSGSGYTF. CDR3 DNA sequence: TGTGCCAGCAGCTTAGACTCAGGGAGCGGCTACACCTTC.

CDR3 region: CASSPADYGYTF. CDR3 sequence (DNA): TGTGCCAGCTCACCAGCGGACTATGGCTACACCTTC. The chain combines TRBV18 with TRBJ1-2; unclear D gene. This CDR3 comprises 12 residues. Trimming stripped 2 bases from V and 3 bases from J, with 4 bases between. Germline-derived CDR1 and CDR2 are KGHSH and LQKENI.

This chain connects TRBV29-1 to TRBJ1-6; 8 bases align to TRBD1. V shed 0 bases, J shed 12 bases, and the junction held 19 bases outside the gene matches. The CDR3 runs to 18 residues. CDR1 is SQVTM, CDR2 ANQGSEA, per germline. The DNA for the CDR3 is TGCAGCGTTGAAGAACGGGACAGGACCCACCGGGGAGGTAAACCCCTCCACTTT. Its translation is CSVEERDRTHRGGKPLHF.

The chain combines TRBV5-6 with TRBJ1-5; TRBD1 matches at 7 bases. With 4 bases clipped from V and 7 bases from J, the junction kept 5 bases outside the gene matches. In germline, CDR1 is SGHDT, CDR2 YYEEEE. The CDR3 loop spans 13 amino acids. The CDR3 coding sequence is TGTGCCAGCAGCCGCGACAGGGACCAGCCCCAGCATTTT. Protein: CASSRDRDQPQHF.

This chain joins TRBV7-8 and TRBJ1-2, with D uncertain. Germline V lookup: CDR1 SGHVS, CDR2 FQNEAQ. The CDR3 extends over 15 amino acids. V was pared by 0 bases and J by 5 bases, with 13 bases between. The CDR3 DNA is TGTGCCAGCAGCTTAGCATCCAGGCAGCCATATGGCTACACCTTC. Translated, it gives CASSLASRQPYGYTF.

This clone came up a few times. The CDR3, as DNA: TGTGCCAGCAGCTTGGTTAGGGATCCCAATCAGCCCCAGCATTTT. It translates to CASSLVRDPNQPQHF. The V and J genes are TRBV5-6 and TRBJ1-5; D not resolved. CDR3 length: 15 amino acids. Germline V gene lookup returns CDR1 SGHDT and CDR2 YYEEEE. The V end lost 0 bases, the J end lost 3 bases, and 10 bases lay between the germline ends.

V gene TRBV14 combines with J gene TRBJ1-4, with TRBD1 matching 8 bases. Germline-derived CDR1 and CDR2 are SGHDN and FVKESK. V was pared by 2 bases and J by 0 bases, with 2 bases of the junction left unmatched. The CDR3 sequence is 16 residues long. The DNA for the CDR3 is TGTGCCAGCAGCCAAAGACAGGGGCCAACTAATGAAAAACTGTTTTTT. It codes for CASSQRQGPTNEKLFF.

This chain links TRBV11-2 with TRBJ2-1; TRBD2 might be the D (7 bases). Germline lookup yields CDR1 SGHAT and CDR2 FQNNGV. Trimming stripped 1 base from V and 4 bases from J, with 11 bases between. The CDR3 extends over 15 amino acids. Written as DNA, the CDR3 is TGTGCCAGCAGCTTAGGTGGGGGGGCTTACAATGAGCAGTTCTTC. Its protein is CASSLGGGAYNEQFF.

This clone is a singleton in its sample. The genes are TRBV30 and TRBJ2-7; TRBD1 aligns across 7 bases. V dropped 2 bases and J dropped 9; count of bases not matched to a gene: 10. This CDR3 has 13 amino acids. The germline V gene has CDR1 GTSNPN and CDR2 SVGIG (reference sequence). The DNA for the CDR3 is TGTGCCTGGAGTCAATACCGGGACAGCTCGCAGTACTTC. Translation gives CAWSQYRDSSQYF.

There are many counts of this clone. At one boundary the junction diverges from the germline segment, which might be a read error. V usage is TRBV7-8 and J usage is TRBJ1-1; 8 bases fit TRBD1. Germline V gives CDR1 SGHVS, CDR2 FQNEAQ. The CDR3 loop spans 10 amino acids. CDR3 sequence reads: CASSLDRVGF. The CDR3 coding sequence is TGTGCCAGCAGCTTGGACAGGGTAGGGTTT.

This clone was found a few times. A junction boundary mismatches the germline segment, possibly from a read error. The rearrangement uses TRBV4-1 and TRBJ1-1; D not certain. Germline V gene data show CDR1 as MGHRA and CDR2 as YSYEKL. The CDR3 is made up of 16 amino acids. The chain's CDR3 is CASSQGFSSSNTEAFF. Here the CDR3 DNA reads TGCGCCAGCAGTCAAGGTTTCAGCAGTTCGAACACTGAAGCTTTCTTT.

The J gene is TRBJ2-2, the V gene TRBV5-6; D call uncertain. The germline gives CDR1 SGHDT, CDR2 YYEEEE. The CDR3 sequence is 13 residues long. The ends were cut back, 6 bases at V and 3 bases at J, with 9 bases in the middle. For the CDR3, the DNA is TGTGCCAGCAAGTGGGCGTACACCGGGGAGCTGTTTTTT. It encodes CASKWAYTGELFF.

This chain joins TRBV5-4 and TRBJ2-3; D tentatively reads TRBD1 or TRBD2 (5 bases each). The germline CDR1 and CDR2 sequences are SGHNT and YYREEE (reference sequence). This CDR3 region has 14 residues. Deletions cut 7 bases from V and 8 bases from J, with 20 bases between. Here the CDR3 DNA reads TGTGCCAGCTGGGGGAATGGGATATCTGGTACGCAGTATTTT. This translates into CASWGNGISGTQYF.

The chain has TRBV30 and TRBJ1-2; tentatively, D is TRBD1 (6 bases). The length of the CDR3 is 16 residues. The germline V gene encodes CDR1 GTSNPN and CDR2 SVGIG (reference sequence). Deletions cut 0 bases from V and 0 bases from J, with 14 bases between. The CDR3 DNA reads TGTGCCTGGAGTGTACCGGGGGCACCCCCTAACTATGGCTACACCTTC. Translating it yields CAWSVPGAPPNYGYTF.

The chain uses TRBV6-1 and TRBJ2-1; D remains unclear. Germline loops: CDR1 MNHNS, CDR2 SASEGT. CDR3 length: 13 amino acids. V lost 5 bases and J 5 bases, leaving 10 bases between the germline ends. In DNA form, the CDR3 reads TGTGCCAGCAGTTCCAAATGGCACAATGAGCAGTTCTTC. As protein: CASSSKWHNEQFF.

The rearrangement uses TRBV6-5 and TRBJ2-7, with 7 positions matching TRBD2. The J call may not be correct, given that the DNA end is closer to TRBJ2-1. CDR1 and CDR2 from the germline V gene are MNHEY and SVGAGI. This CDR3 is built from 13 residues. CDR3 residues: CASIGTTFNEQFF. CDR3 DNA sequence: TGTGCCAGCATAGGGACTACCTTCAATGAGCAGTTCTTC.

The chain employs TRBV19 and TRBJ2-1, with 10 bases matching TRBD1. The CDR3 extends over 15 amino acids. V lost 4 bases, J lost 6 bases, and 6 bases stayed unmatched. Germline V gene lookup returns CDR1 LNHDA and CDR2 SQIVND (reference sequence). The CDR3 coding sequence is TGTGCCAGTAGTAACAGACAGGGGGCCCTCAATGAGCAGTTCTTC. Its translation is CASSNRQGALNEQFF.

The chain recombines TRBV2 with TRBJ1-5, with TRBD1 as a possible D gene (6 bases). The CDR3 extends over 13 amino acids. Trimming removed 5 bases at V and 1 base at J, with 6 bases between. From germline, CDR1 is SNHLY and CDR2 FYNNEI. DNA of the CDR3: TGTGCCAGCAGTCAGGGGAGCAATCAGCCCCAGCATTTT. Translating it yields CASSQGSNQPQHF.

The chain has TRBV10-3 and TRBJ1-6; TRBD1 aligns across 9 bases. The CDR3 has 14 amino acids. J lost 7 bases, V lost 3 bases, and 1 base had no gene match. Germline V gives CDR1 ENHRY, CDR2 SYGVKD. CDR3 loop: CAISDDRGNSPLHF. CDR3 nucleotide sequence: TGTGCCATCAGTGATGACAGGGGGAATTCACCCCTCCACTTT.

The CDR3 region is CASRSTSVDTQYF. CDR3 in DNA: TGCGCCAGCAGATCGACTAGCGTAGATACGCAGTATTTT. The chain couples TRBV5-1 to TRBJ2-3; TRBD2 matches at 8 bases. V shed 5 bases, J shed 5 bases, and the junction held 4 bases outside the gene matches. CDR3 length: 13 amino acids. Germline assignment: CDR1 SGHRS and CDR2 YFSETQ.

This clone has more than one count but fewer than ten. The CDR3 sequence: CASSSRTGMNTEAFF. In DNA, the CDR3 is TGTGCCAGCAGCTCCCGGACAGGAATGAACACTGAAGCTTTCTTT. This chain joins TRBV7-2 and TRBJ1-1; 7 bases align to TRBD1. V lost 4 bases and J lost 0; bases outside the gene matches: 5. Per germline, CDR1 SGHTA and CDR2 FQGNSA. CDR3 size: 15 residues.

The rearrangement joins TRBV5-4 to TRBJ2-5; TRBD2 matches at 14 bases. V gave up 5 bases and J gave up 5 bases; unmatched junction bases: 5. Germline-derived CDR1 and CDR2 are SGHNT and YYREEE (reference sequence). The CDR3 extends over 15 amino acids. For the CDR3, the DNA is TGTGCCAGCAGTTGGACTAGCGGGGGGCTGGAGACCCAGTACTTC. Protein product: CASSWTSGGLETQYF.

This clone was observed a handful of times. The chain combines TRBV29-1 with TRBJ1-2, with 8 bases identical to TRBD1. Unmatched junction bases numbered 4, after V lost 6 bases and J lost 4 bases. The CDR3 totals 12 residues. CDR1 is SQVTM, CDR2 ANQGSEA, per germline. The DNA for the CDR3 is TGCAGCGTGGGACAGGACCCCTATGGCTACACCTTC. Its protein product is CSVGQDPYGYTF.

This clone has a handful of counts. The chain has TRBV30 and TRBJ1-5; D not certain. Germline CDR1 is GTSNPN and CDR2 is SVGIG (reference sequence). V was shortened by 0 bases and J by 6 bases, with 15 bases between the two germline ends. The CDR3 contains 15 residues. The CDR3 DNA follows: TGTGCCTGGAGTGTACCCGGCAGGTCGGCTCAGCCCCAGCATTTT. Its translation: CAWSVPGRSAQPQHF. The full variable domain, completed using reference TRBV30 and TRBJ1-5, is SQTIHQWPATLVQPVGSPLSLECTVEGTSNPNLYWYRQAAGRGLQLLFYSVGIGQISSEVPQNLSASRPQDRQFILSSKKLLLSDSGFYLCAWSVPGRSAQPQHFGDGTRLSIL.

The CDR3 sequence: CASRPGTENYGYTF. The CDR3 DNA is TGTGCCAGCCGTCCCGGGACAGAGAACTATGGCTACACCTTC. The genes are TRBV2 and TRBJ1-2, with 7 nucleotides matching TRBD1. V shed 8 bases and J 2 bases; nucleotides not matched to a gene: 8. The CDR3 runs to 14 residues. Germline CDR1 and CDR2: SNHLY and FYNNEI.